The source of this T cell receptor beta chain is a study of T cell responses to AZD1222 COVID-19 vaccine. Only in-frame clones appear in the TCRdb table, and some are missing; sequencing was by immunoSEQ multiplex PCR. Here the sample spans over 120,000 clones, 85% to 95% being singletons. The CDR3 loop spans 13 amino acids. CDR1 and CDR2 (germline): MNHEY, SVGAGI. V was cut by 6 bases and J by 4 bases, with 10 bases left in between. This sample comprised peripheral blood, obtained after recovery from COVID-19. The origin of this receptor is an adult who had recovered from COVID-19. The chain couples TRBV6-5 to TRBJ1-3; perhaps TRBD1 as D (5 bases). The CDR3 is CASRVSGGNTIYF. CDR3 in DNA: TGTGCCAGCAGGGTTTCAGGGGGAAACACCATATATTTT.